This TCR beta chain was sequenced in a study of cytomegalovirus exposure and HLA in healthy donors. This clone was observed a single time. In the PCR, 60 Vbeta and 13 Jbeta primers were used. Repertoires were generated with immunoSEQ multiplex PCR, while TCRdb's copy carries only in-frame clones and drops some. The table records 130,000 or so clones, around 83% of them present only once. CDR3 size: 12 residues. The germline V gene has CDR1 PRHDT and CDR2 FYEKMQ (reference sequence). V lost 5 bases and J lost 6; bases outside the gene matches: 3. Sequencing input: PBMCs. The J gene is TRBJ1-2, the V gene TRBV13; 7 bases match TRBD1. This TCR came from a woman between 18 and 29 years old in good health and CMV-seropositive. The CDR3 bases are TGTGCCAGCAGCGTCACAGGGGATGGCTACACCTTC. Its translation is CASSVTGDGYTF.